The sequence of this TCR beta chain was determined in a study of identical twins (dated by TCRdb to 2016 to 2017). For the wider study: TCR alpha and beta repertoires from monozygotic twins, unrelated adults of various ages and cord blood were deep-sequenced to test whether fetal clonotypes persist. To rule out contamination, the twin experiments were replicated at different times with different library preparation protocols.

General study outcomes and caveats: In monozygotic twins, recombination models systematically underestimated out-of-frame TCR alpha sharing, but the models matched the sharing seen between unrelated individuals. In beta out-of-frame sequences, excess twin sharing was weaker, because having fewer shared sequences lowered the signal-to-noise ratio. Compared with coincidental sharing between unrelated individuals, an excess of low generation-probability sequences was observed among out-of-frame TCR alpha sequences shared between twins. Because the same donors could not be followed over many years, the conclusions relied on cross-sectional statistical analysis. Fewer insertions were carried by abundant cord blood beta clonotypes; a weaker similar trend was observed in young adult naive repertoires, while no such trend was observed in memory repertoires. Invariant T cells such as MAIT and iNKT could partly confound zero-insertion analyses, though diverse VJ usage argued against this for most clonotypes.

The library relied on 5' RACE. TCRdb shows the sequencer as Illumina HiSeq 2000. Template switching introduced a universal primer binding site; the final cDNA contained a unique molecular identifier, enabling accurate counting of TCR cDNA molecules. First-strand cDNA for TCR alpha and beta chains was synthesized from specific primers in the conserved constant-segment region. To control for contamination, each cDNA library was double barcoded with a SMART-Mk sample barcode plus Illumina barcodes. TruSeq adapter sequences and Illumina sample barcodes were added in two successive PCR steps. Sequencing of the TCR alpha and beta cDNA libraries was done on the Illumina HiSeq platform using custom primers. As for the original processing: MiGEC was used to process raw reads and extract unique molecular identifiers, and MiXCR was used to find CDR3 positions. Recombination models were inferred per individual with the repgenHMM and IGoR tools using an EM algorithm. The analysis of shared clonotypes was done with the tcR package in R, with sharing normalized by the product of cloneset sizes. To study raw recombination without the effects of thymic and clonal selection, out-of-frame nonproductive sequences were analyzed. The raw public reads went through TCRdb reprocessing: fastp at Q25, MiXCR clone calling, in-frame beta chains kept. Rows merge per CDR3 protein into single entries with the most common DNA and genes. These V and J calls rely on TCRdb rather than the paper's analysis. The sample data list 1.5 million to 2 million distinct CDR3 sequences, and roughly 35% of these were observed just once. About 0.3% of the sample belongs to the ten largest clones.

As encoded in the germline V gene (reference sequence), CDR1 is LNHNV while CDR2 is YYDKDF. The CDR3 runs 17 residues from the cysteine to the phenylalanine. The entry retains the CDR3 DNA only, 51 bases that are in frame from base 1. V trim: 0 bases; J trim: 2 bases; unmatched bases: 8. On this clonotype itself: Its antigen is still unknown. No much larger clonotype is one base removed from it; base qualities were not supplied.

Every donor in the study was a healthy Caucasian. The source material was cord blood. This TCR came from a newborn girl in good health. This sequence uses TRBV15 and TRBJ2-7; 9 central bases correspond to TRBD2. The CDR3 in this case is CATSRDSRASGAYEQYF. The base sequence is TGTGCCACCAGCAGAGACTCTCGGGCTAGCGGGGCCTACGAGCAGTACTTC. Reference TRBV15 and TRBJ2-7 proteins supply the regions before and after the CDR3; the full variable domain is: DAMVIQNPRYQVTQFGKPVTLSCSQTLNHNVMYWYQQKSSQAPKLLFHYYDKDFNNEADTPDNFQSRRPNTSFCFLDIRSPGLGDTAMYLCATSRDSRASGAYEQYFGPGTRLTVT.